This record covers a single T cell receptor beta chain. Two or more post-ART PBMC samples, plus at least one pre-ART sample, were available for each donor. Prior to DNA extraction, the samples held roughly 0.9-10 million cryopreserved PBMC. This sample is drawn from a study of long-term antiretroviral therapy in people with HIV. The CDR3 totals 18 residues. The V gene end was trimmed by 3 bases and the J gene end by 0 bases; junction bases not matched to a gene: 9. CDR1 SGDLS and CDR2 YYNGEE come from the germline V gene. Survey-level resolution applied to immunoSEQ assay v3.0. Here immunoSEQ multiplex PCR was the method, and the copy in TCRdb shows in-frame clones only, minus some. Among tens of thousands of clones listed, about 80% were seen once.

The chain combines TRBV9 with TRBJ1-3; 10 nucleotides align to TRBD1. The TCR was taken from a man aged 18 to 30 with HIV. Sample: unsorted PBMCs, taken 0.4 years before starting antiretroviral therapy. CDR3 nucleotide sequence: TGTGCCAGCAGCGCAGCCCTCTGGACAGGGGGCTCTGGAAACACCATATATTTT. This codes for CASSAALWTGGSGNTIYF.